These 29 T cell receptor beta chains were sequenced from one sample in a study of regulatory T cells in long-lasting Graves disease. According to the study, TCR beta libraries were built with iRepertoire HTBI primers and CDR3-region Arm-PCR. TCRdb reprocessed the multiplex PCR reads with MiXCR, giving one entry per CDR3 protein. Of some 560,000 distinct CDR3 sequences listed, more than 15% are singletons. Indicated time point: newly diagnosed GD, antithyroid drugs for less than 3 months. PBMCs provided the RNA from which the TCR library was made. This same sample was also taken into another study, of T cells in Graves' hyperthyroidism and ophthalmopathy.

This sample comprised peripheral blood mononuclear cells (PBMCs), obtained at new diagnosis, from a patient treated with antithyroid drugs. Receptors were obtained from a middle-aged woman with Graves disease.

V gene TRBV6-2 or TRBV6-3 combines with J gene TRBJ1-2; D is undetermined. From germline, CDR1 is MNHEY and CDR2 SVGEGT. The CDR3 totals 13 residues. V was cut by 2 bases and J by 5 bases, with 9 bases left in between. The CDR3 spells CASSYGLDYGYTF. CDR3 DNA: TGTGCCAGCAGTTACGGACTGGATTATGGCTACACCTTC.

This clonotype was recorded many times. The V and J genes are TRBV7-2 and TRBJ1-4; 7 nucleotides match TRBD1. The CDR3 consists of 14 residues. V lost 2 bases to trimming and J lost 8 bases; unmatched junction nucleotides: 5. Germline lookup yields CDR1 SGHTA and CDR2 FQGNSA. CDR3 DNA sequence: TGTGCCAGCAGCTTAAGACAGGGAGGAGAAAAACTGTTTTTT. It translates to CASSLRQGGEKLFF.

V and J are TRBV19 and TRBJ1-4; D may be TRBD1 (6 bases). Looked up from germline, CDR1 is LNHDA and CDR2 is SQIVND (reference sequence). The germline V and J ends were trimmed by 8 bases and 0 bases, with 22 bases remaining between them. CDR3 length: 18 amino acids. Here the CDR3 reads CASGGGRPIRATNEKLFF. CDR3 DNA: TGTGCCAGTGGGGGGGGCAGGCCGATCCGTGCAACTAATGAAAAACTGTTTTTT.

This clonotype showed up just once. The rearrangement links TRBV6-1 to TRBJ2-5; TRBD2 agrees at 16 bases. Germline V gene data show CDR1 as MNHNS and CDR2 as SASEGT. V lost 1 base, J lost 5 bases, and 10 bases stayed unmatched. This CDR3 spans 19 amino acids. The CDR3 loop reads CASSEGEGLAGGLGETQYF. In DNA form, the CDR3 reads TGTGCCAGCAGTGAAGGGGAGGGACTAGCGGGGGGGCTGGGGGAGACCCAGTACTTC.

This clonotype has at least ten counts. The V and J genes are TRBV3-1 and TRBJ2-5, with D possibly called TRBD1 or TRBD2 (5 bases each). The CDR3 is made up of 13 amino acids. Germline V CDR1 and CDR2: LGHDT, YNNKEL (reference sequence). With 4 bases removed from V and 5 bases from J, the gap between germline ends came to 11 bases. The CDR3 DNA reads as TGTGCCAGCAGCCCGATCGGGGCGGAGACCCAGTACTTC. It yields the protein CASSPIGAETQYF.

The genes are TRBV6-9 and TRBJ1-2; tentative D call: TRBD1 (5 bases). With 4 bases removed from V and 4 bases from J, the gap between germline ends came to 7 bases. Germline assignment: CDR1 MNHGY and CDR2 SVAAGI. The CDR3 covers 12 residues. CDR3 bases: TGTGCCAGCAGTTTCGGGGCCTATGGCTACACCTTC. Protein sequence: CASSFGAYGYTF.

This clonotype occurred many times. The CDR3 DNA is TGTGCCAGCAGAAAGAGAATCACCCGCGGGGGCTCCTACGAGCAGTACTTC. It specifies CASRKRITRGGSYEQYF. The V gene is TRBV2, the J gene TRBJ2-7; 7 positions agree with TRBD2. This CDR3 is built from 17 residues. Germline assignment: CDR1 SNHLY and CDR2 FYNNEI. Trimming removed 6 bases from V and 0 bases from J; junction bases left unmatched: 14.

The table lists this clonotype with many counts. The chain couples TRBV12-3 or TRBV12-4 to TRBJ2-2; the D gene is possibly TRBD2 (5 bases). CDR3 size: 16 residues. V was pared by 5 bases and J by 0 bases, with 13 bases between. For the CDR3, the DNA is TGTGCCAGCAGTGTCCACAGACTACCGAACACCGGGGAGCTGTTTTTT. It encodes CASSVHRLPNTGELFF.

This chain connects TRBV4-1 to TRBJ2-5; D gene unclear. The CDR3 extends over 13 amino acids. Germline-derived CDR1 and CDR2 are MGHRA and YSYEKL. Trimming shortened V by 4 bases and J by 8 bases, and 14 bases separated the two germline ends. CDR3: CASSRESVNTQYF. In nucleotides, the CDR3 is TGCGCCAGCAGCCGAGAATCGGTAAACACCCAGTACTTC.

In this sample, this clonotype turned up many times. The chain couples TRBV12-3 or TRBV12-4 to TRBJ2-5; 7 bases are shared with TRBD1. Losses at the gene ends were 5 bases for V and 4 bases for J; bases not matched to a gene: 7. The CDR3 spans 14 residues. The CDR3 sequence: CASSAPGQIETQYF. The CDR3 coding sequence is TGTGCCAGCAGTGCCCCGGGACAGATAGAGACCCAGTACTTC.

This clonotype was detected ten times or more. The rearrangement links TRBV2 to TRBJ2-1; 7 bases align to TRBD2. V was clipped by 1 base and J by 9 bases; unmatched bases: 9. CDR3 size: 15 residues. Per the germline V gene, CDR1 is SNHLY and CDR2 is FYNNEI. The CDR3, as DNA: TGTGCCAGCAGTGAAGTGGTACCCCCGGGGGGTGAGCAGTTCTTC. It yields the protein CASSEVVPPGGEQFF. The variable domain in full, with the rest retrieved from reference TRBV2 and TRBJ2-1, is EPEVTQTPSHQVTQMGQEVILRCVPISNHLYFYWYRQILGQKVEFLVSFYNNEISEKSEIFDDQFSVERPDGSNFTLKIRSTKLEDSAMYFCASSEVVPPGGEQFFGPGTRLTVL.

This chain uses TRBV24-1 with TRBJ2-5, with 8 bases matching TRBD1. The V gene end was trimmed by 2 bases and the J gene end by 5 bases; junction bases not matched to a gene: 0. The germline CDR1 and CDR2 sequences are KGHDR and SFDVKD. The CDR3 is made up of 13 amino acids. The chain's CDR3 is CATSDWTGETQYF. Written as DNA, the CDR3 is TGTGCCACCAGTGATTGGACAGGGGAGACCCAGTACTTC.

This clonotype was seen ten or more times. The J gene is TRBJ2-3, the V gene TRBV12-3 or TRBV12-4, with D unresolved. The CDR3 covers 14 residues. V was trimmed by 6 bases and J by 7 bases, leaving 17 bases between them. The chain's CDR3 is CASSTLRSLNTQYF. Written as DNA, the CDR3 is TGTGCCAGCAGCACCCTCAGGTCCCTGAATACGCAGTATTTT.

The V call is TRBV6-4, the J call TRBJ2-1; D may be TRBD1 or TRBD2 (5 bases each). The CDR3 length is 13 residues. The germline V gene encodes CDR1 MRHNA and CDR2 SNTAGT. Trimming left V 5 bases short and J 5 bases short, with 10 bases between. In nucleotides, the CDR3 is TGTGCCAGCAGTTCCGGGACCGACAATGAGCAGTTCTTC. It yields the protein CASSSGTDNEQFF.

A few counts support this clonotype. This chain uses TRBV7-3 with TRBJ1-1, with D uncertain. CDR1 SGHTA and CDR2 FQGTGA come from the germline V gene. The V gene lost 3 bases and the J gene lost 6 bases, with 23 bases spanning the gap. The CDR3 loop spans 17 amino acids. CDR3 amino acids: CASSFLPGAPPGAEAFF. The CDR3 nucleotides are TGTGCCAGCAGCTTTCTCCCGGGTGCCCCACCGGGCGCTGAAGCTTTCTTT.

J is TRBJ2-6 and V is TRBV19; tentative D call: TRBD1 (5 bases). Trimming removed 7 bases from V and 0 bases from J, with 13 bases in between. Per germline, CDR1 LNHDA and CDR2 SQIVND (reference sequence). This CDR3 contains 16 residues. The CDR3 reads CASNPGPASGANVLTF. Written as DNA, the CDR3 is TGTGCCAGTAATCCAGGGCCGGCCTCTGGGGCCAACGTCCTGACTTTC.

The table lists this clonotype with many counts. The CDR3 coding sequence is TGTGCCAGCAGTGTGGGCAGGGGAACCGGGGAGCTGTTTTTT. The encoded protein is CASSVGRGTGELFF. The chain couples TRBV2 to TRBJ2-2; maybe TRBD1 (6 bases). The length of the CDR3 is 14 residues. Germline CDR1 reads SNHLY; CDR2 reads FYNNEI. The V and J ends lost 4 bases and 5 bases respectively, with 11 bases between them.

This chain uses TRBV7-2 with TRBJ2-5, with 8 bases identical to TRBD2. The CDR3 has 13 amino acids. Germline CDR1 SGHTA, CDR2 FQGNSA. Trimming at V came to 5 bases and at J to 5 bases, leaving 4 bases not matched to a gene. CDR3 sequence reads: CASSPAGVETQYF. The CDR3 DNA reads TGTGCCAGCAGCCCAGCGGGAGTGGAGACCCAGTACTTC.

This clonotype came up a few times. Written as DNA, the CDR3 is TGTGCCAGCAGTTACTCGAAACGTCAGGCCTATGGCTACACCTTC. This sequence encodes CASSYSKRQAYGYTF. The chain couples TRBV6-5 to TRBJ1-2, with D uncertain. The V and J ends lost 0 bases and 4 bases respectively, with 12 bases between them. CDR3 length: 15 amino acids. The germline V gene encodes CDR1 MNHEY and CDR2 SVGAGI.

This sequence joins TRBV5-4 and TRBJ1-1, with D perhaps matching TRBD1 (6 bases). CDR1 SGHNT and CDR2 YYREEE come from the germline V gene (reference sequence). The CDR3 consists of 14 residues. Trimming shortened V by 6 bases and J by 4 bases, and 16 bases separated the two germline ends. The CDR3 DNA is TGTGCCAGCACCTCCTCGGGGGGGCCCACTGAAGCTTTCTTT. The encoded protein is CASTSSGGPTEAFF.

The CDR3 protein is CASSEGPLLGYTF. The CDR3 nucleotides read TGTGCCAGCAGTGAGGGACCTCTACTTGGCTACACCTTC. The chain couples TRBV6-2 or TRBV6-3 to TRBJ1-2, with TRBD1 as a possible D gene (5 bases). Trimming removed 5 bases from V and 7 bases from J, with 14 bases in between. The CDR3 consists of 13 residues. Germline CDR1 MNHEY, CDR2 SVGEGT.

The table lists this clonotype with a few counts. A read error may explain this, as a much larger clone is one base away. The rearrangement links TRBV4-1 to TRBJ2-1; TRBD1 or TRBD2 may be the D gene (7 bases each). The CDR3 runs 15 residues. Germline V gene lookup returns CDR1 MGHRA and CDR2 YSYEKL. CDR3 protein: CASSQGEGVNNGQFF. DNA of the CDR3: TGTGCCAGCAGCCAGGGGGAGGGGGTGAACAATGGGCAGTTCTTC.

This clonotype occurred many times. The CDR3: CASSLAAGPYTDTQYF. The CDR3, as DNA: TGTGCCAGCAGCTTAGCGGCGGGACCTTACACAGATACGCAGTATTTT. This sequence joins TRBV7-2 and TRBJ2-3, with D perhaps TRBD2 (6 bases). With 0 bases removed from V and 2 bases from J, the gap between germline ends came to 12 bases. The CDR3 sequence is 16 residues long. Per the germline V gene, CDR1 is SGHTA and CDR2 is FQGNSA. The full variable domain, with the rest looked up from reference TRBV7-2 and TRBJ2-3, is GAGVSQSPSNKVTEKGKDVELRCDPISGHTALYWYRQSLGQGLEFLIYFQGNSAPDKSGLPSDRFSAERTGGSVSTLTIQRTQQEDSAVYLCASSLAAGPYTDTQYFGPGTRLTVL.

Regarding this clonotype: The germline gene is not matched at one end of the junction; a read error may be the cause. This chain joins TRBV7-2 and TRBJ2-1; 8 bases agree with TRBD2. The CDR3 spans 14 residues. The germline gives CDR1 SGHTA, CDR2 FQGNSA. The CDR3 protein is CASSSRPGGNEQLF. The CDR3 bases are TGTGCCAGCAGCTCTAGACCGGGGGGGAATGAGCAGCTCTTC.

Remarks on this clonotype: A single base separates this from a much larger clone, so it may be a read error. The chain joins TRBV12-5 to TRBJ1-1; maybe TRBD1 (6 bases). CDR1 and CDR2 (germline): LGHNT, FRNRAP. V lost 0 bases to trimming and J lost 13 bases, with 24 bases between them. The CDR3 extends over 16 amino acids. CDR3 sequence: CASGLVLGASSDEGFF. In DNA form, the CDR3 reads TGTGCTAGTGGTTTGGTACTGGGGGCCTCCTCCGACGAGGGTTTCTTT.

V is TRBV20-1 and J is TRBJ1-3; D remains unclear. Germline V CDR1 and CDR2: DFQATT, SNEGSKA (reference sequence). Trimming removed 5 bases from V and 3 bases from J, with 11 bases in between. This CDR3 contains 13 residues. CDR3 nucleotides: TGCAGTGCTGCAGAAGGATTTGGAAACACCATATATTTT. Translating gives CSAAEGFGNTIYF.

This clonotype was counted ten times or more. The chain recombines TRBV28 with TRBJ1-3; unclear D gene. Germline CDR1 reads MDHEN; CDR2 reads SYDVKM. Trimming shortened V by 5 bases and J by 2 bases, and 10 bases separated the two germline ends. The CDR3 contains 14 residues. The CDR3 loop is CASSPGSTGNTIYF. The CDR3 DNA reads TGTGCCAGCAGTCCGGGGAGTACTGGAAACACCATATATTTT.

The table lists this clonotype with a few counts. Germline and junction disagree at one end, which may indicate a read error. V gene TRBV11-2 combines with J gene TRBJ1-1; D might be TRBD1 (5 bases). The CDR3 consists of 14 residues. The V gene's germline CDR1 is SGHAT and CDR2 FQNNGV. CDR3 loop: CASTLGGSNTAAFF. In nucleotides, the CDR3 is TGTGCCAGCACTCTTGGGGGGTCAAACACTGCAGCTTTCTTT.

This clonotype has a handful of counts. The chain joins TRBV27 to TRBJ2-7; D may be TRBD1 (6 bases). The germline V and J ends were trimmed by 4 bases and 6 bases, with 16 bases remaining between them. The germline V gene encodes CDR1 MNHEY and CDR2 SMNVEV (reference sequence). The CDR3 spans 14 residues. The CDR3 spells CASSSTGVDFEQYF. Here the CDR3 DNA reads TGTGCCAGCAGTTCGACAGGCGTTGACTTCGAGCAGTACTTC.